The present TCR beta chain was sequenced within a study of CD8 T cells in ankylosing spondylitis. General study points: In ankylosing spondylitis blood, a motif of fewer than 10 highly homologous TCR beta variants appeared characteristic.

One entry per CDR3 protein results from TCRdb running MiXCR on the 5' RACE reads. The table has more than 600,000 distinct CDR3 sequences, around 19% seen once; the top ten hold around 19%. Details on this clonotype: Antigen specificity is unknown.

Germline CDR1 is MDHEN and CDR2 is SYDVKM. This CDR3 comprises 16 residues. J was trimmed by 0 bases and V by 7 bases; bases with no gene match: 7. J is TRBJ2-1 and V is TRBV28; 9 bases align to TRBD1. The source is a male donor with ankylosing spondylitis. The sequencing sample was made of blood, either unsorted or a sorted T cell fraction (not recorded which). The CDR3 spells CASTLGQGSSYNEQFF. CDR3 bases: TGTGCCAGCACCCTGGGACAGGGAAGCTCCTACAATGAGCAGTTCTTC.